This passage covers 26 T cell receptor beta chains from one sample sequenced in a study of T cell repertoires in cytomegalovirus infection. These receptors have no known antigen. Using its own MiXCR run on the reads, TCRdb lists one record per CDR3 protein. This sample carries about 700,000 distinct CDR3 sequences, about 30% of them seen once, and the ten largest clones take around a sixth. The source was cultured PBMCs, collected from culture after CMV antigen stimulation. Receptor source: a human donor in good health (CMV status not recorded). Some clones in this sample may be carry-over from other donors' samples.

This CDR3 is CASSLDSGALDTQYF. The CDR3 coding sequence is TGTGCCAGCAGCTTAGATTCAGGGGCTTTGGATACGCAGTATTTT. The chain carries TRBV11-2 and TRBJ2-3, with a tentative D call TRBD1 (6 bases). The germline V gene has CDR1 SGHAT and CDR2 FQNNGV. V was clipped by 0 bases and J by 6 bases, with 13 bases between them. The length of the CDR3 is 15 residues.

In regard to this clonotype: Germline and junction disagree at one end, which may indicate a read error. The chain carries TRBV5-3 and TRBJ2-3; 8 nucleotides match TRBD1. TRBV5-3 is known as an ORF, though its function is uncertain. The CDR3 is made up of 17 amino acids. Written as DNA, the CDR3 is TGTGCCAGCAGCTTGAGATCCGGGACAGGCGGCACAGATACGCAGTATTTT. As protein: CASSLRSGTGGTDTQYF.

This sequence joins TRBV4-2 and TRBJ2-1; 9 nucleotides match TRBD1. The germline gives CDR1 LGHNA, CDR2 YNFKEQ. V trimming: 2 bases; J trimming: 1 base; junction bases outside the gene matches: 6. The CDR3 is 17 residues long. CDR3 in amino acids: CASSQNTGGGSYNEQFF. Here the CDR3 DNA reads TGTGCCAGCAGCCAAAATACAGGGGGCGGGTCCTACAATGAGCAGTTCTTC.

The chain combines TRBV20-1 with TRBJ2-3; D is ambiguous. Germline-derived CDR1 and CDR2 are DFQATT and SNEGSKA (reference sequence). The CDR3 runs 15 residues. Trimming left V 0 bases short and J 2 bases short, with 12 bases between. This CDR3 reads CSAREWSRNTDTQYF. The DNA for the CDR3 is TGCAGTGCTAGAGAATGGTCACGGAACACAGATACGCAGTATTTT.

This clonotype was seen a handful of times. V gene TRBV6-1 combines with J gene TRBJ2-4, with 9 bases lining up with TRBD2. Germline V gene sequence: CDR1 MNHNS, CDR2 SASEGT. This CDR3 is built from 15 residues. V lost 6 bases, J lost 6 bases, and 9 bases stayed unmatched. The CDR3 here is CASRSGTSSLNIQYF. The CDR3 bases are TGTGCCAGCAGATCCGGGACTAGCAGCTTAAACATTCAGTACTTC.

This chain joins TRBV4-2 and TRBJ2-5, with 11 nucleotides matching TRBD2. Looked up from germline, CDR1 is LGHNA and CDR2 is YNFKEQ. V shed 1 base and J 4 bases; nucleotides not matched to a gene: 5. CDR3 length: 16 residues. The CDR3 spells CASSQVVAGGPETQYF. The CDR3, as DNA: TGTGCCAGCAGCCAAGTGGTAGCGGGGGGGCCAGAGACCCAGTACTTC.

This clonotype was detected ten times or more. The chain uses TRBV7-2 and TRBJ2-1, with 12 nucleotides matching TRBD2. V lost 4 bases to trimming and J lost 6 bases; unmatched junction nucleotides: 4. The CDR3 covers 15 residues. Germline values: CDR1 SGHTA, CDR2 FQGNSA. In DNA, the CDR3 is TGTGCCAGCAGCTGGACTAGCGGGAAATCCAATGAGCAGTTCTTC. As protein: CASSWTSGKSNEQFF.

V gene TRBV7-2 combines with J gene TRBJ2-5; the match to TRBD2 covers 14 bases. Losses at the gene ends were 5 bases for V and 5 bases for J; bases not matched to a gene: 16. Germline V lookup: CDR1 SGHTA, CDR2 FQGNSA. This CDR3 has 19 residues. In nucleotides, the CDR3 is TGTGCCAGCAGCCTATTCTTCACCGGACTAGCGGGGGGCGGGGAGACCCAGTACTTC. This codes for CASSLFFTGLAGGGETQYF.

The V call is TRBV28, the J call TRBJ1-5; D is perhaps TRBD1 (5 bases). The V end lost 7 bases, the J end lost 0 bases, and 10 bases lay between the germline ends. Germline CDR1 MDHEN, CDR2 SYDVKM. The CDR3 is 14 residues long. The CDR3 protein is CASKGQGSNQPQHF. In nucleotides, the CDR3 is TGTGCCAGCAAGGGTCAGGGTAGCAATCAGCCCCAGCATTTT.

The chain recombines TRBV7-2 with TRBJ2-3; no clear D gene. The CDR3 consists of 13 residues. Germline CDR1 SGHTA, CDR2 FQGNSA. V lost 1 base and J lost 8, with 10 bases in between. Here the CDR3 DNA reads TGTGCCAGCAGCTTAGGTTTGTGGGCTACGCAGTATTTT. It yields the protein CASSLGLWATQYF.

The CDR3 DNA sequence: TGCAGTGCTAGTTCGTGGGAGGCCTACAATGAGCAGTTCTTC. Translated, it gives CSASSWEAYNEQFF. The gene calls are TRBV20-1 and TRBJ2-1, with D tentatively TRBD2 (6 bases). This CDR3 spans 14 amino acids. Germline V gene sequence: CDR1 DFQATT, CDR2 SNEGSKA (reference sequence). V was clipped by 3 bases and J by 2 bases, with 11 bases between them.

V and J are TRBV7-9 and TRBJ2-1; no clear D gene. Between the trimmed V and J ends, which lost 5 bases and 9 bases, there was a span of 20 bases. This CDR3 region has 15 residues. Germline values: CDR1 SEHNR, CDR2 FQNEAQ (reference sequence). The CDR3 loop is CASSPSVFRWSEQFF. Here the CDR3 DNA reads TGTGCCAGCAGCCCCAGTGTGTTCCGCTGGAGTGAGCAGTTCTTC.

This clonotype has a count of ten or more. V and J are TRBV7-2 and TRBJ2-3, with D tentatively TRBD1 (6 bases). The CDR3 is 16 residues long. Germline assignment: CDR1 SGHTA and CDR2 FQGNSA. V was shortened by 4 bases and J by 5 bases, with 19 bases between the two germline ends. The CDR3 region is CASSSPDRSRGDTQYF. In DNA, the CDR3 is TGTGCCAGCAGCTCGCCCGACAGGTCCAGAGGAGATACGCAGTATTTT.

This clonotype showed up just a few times. The chain couples TRBV12-5 to TRBJ2-7; 12 positions agree with TRBD2. The CDR3 spans 19 residues. Germline CDR1 LGHNT, CDR2 FRNRAP. J lost 2 bases, V lost 1 base, and 12 bases had no gene match. Here the CDR3 reads CASGLAPNRLAGAAYEQYF. CDR3 coding DNA: TGTGCTAGTGGTTTGGCCCCGAACCGACTAGCGGGAGCCGCCTACGAGCAGTACTTC. The full variable domain, its missing parts supplied by reference TRBV12-5 and TRBJ2-7, is DARVTQTPRHKVTEMGQEVTMRCQPILGHNTVFWYRQTMMQGLELLAYFRNRAPLDDSGMPKDRFSAEMPDATLATLKIQPSEPRDSAVYFCASGLAPNRLAGAAYEQYFGPGTRLTVT.

In its sample, this clonotype was seen a few times. This chain uses TRBV6-5 with TRBJ1-2, with TRBD1 matching 8 bases. The germline CDR1 and CDR2 sequences are MNHEY and SVGAGI. Unmatched junction bases numbered 9, after V lost 2 bases and J lost 7 bases. The CDR3 has 15 residues. CDR3 coding DNA: TGTGCCAGCAGTTACCGTTCCAGGGGGCGCCCTGGCTACACCTTC. Amino acid sequence: CASSYRSRGRPGYTF.

This clonotype was seen once. The chain combines TRBV20-1 with TRBJ2-1; no clear D. The V end lost 1 base, the J end lost 8 bases, and 15 bases lay between the germline ends. The CDR3 length is 14 residues. Germline CDR1 and CDR2: DFQATT and SNEGSKA (reference sequence). The CDR3 here is CSARGRYSEHEQFF. CDR3 nucleotides: TGCAGTGCTAGAGGACGGTACAGCGAGCATGAGCAGTTCTTC.

This chain links TRBV7-8 with TRBJ1-2; 7 bases are a match to TRBD1. Germline V gene lookup returns CDR1 SGHVS and CDR2 FQNEAQ. The CDR3 is 16 amino acids. After removal of 5 bases from V and 8 bases from J, the junction contained 17 bases not matched to a gene. The CDR3 bases are TGTGCCAGCAGCATAACAGGGGCGCCTCCCGAGGGAGGCTACACCTTC. It is translated as CASSITGAPPEGGYTF.

Points on this clonotype: A read error may be the cause here, since a much bigger clone is one base away. CDR3 DNA sequence: TGTGCCAGCAGCTTAGATCAGGGACTAGCGGGGCGCTCCTACAATGAGCAGTCCTTC. Its protein is CASSLDQGLAGRSYNEQSF. The V gene is TRBV11-2, the J gene TRBJ2-1; TRBD2 aligns across 13 bases. Per the germline V gene, CDR1 is SGHAT and CDR2 is FQNNGV. This CDR3 contains 19 residues.

CDR3 residues: CASEMQSPRDREVNTIYF. The CDR3 DNA is TGTGCCAGCGAGATGCAAAGCCCTAGGGACAGGGAAGTAAACACCATATATTTT. The rearrangement links TRBV27 to TRBJ1-3; TRBD1 agrees at 9 bases. CDR1 is MNHEY, CDR2 SMNVEV, per germline (reference sequence). This CDR3 region has 18 residues. Trimming took 8 bases from V and 6 from J; bases not matched to a gene: 20.

The chain has TRBV2 and TRBJ2-5; D may be TRBD1 or TRBD2 (5 bases each). This CDR3 has 12 residues. Germline-derived CDR1 and CDR2 are SNHLY and FYNNEI. V was clipped by 6 bases and J by 2 bases, with 7 bases between them. CDR3 coding DNA: TGTGCCAGCAGCAGGGAGCAAGAGACCCAGTACTTC. Its translation: CASSREQETQYF. The whole variable domain, remainder taken from reference TRBV2 and TRBJ2-5, is EPEVTQTPSHQVTQMGQEVILRCVPISNHLYFYWYRQILGQKVEFLVSFYNNEISEKSEIFDDQFSVERPDGSNFTLKIRSTKLEDSAMYFCASSREQETQYFGPGTRLLVL.

This clonotype was picked up one time. This chain uses TRBV12-3 or TRBV12-4 with TRBJ1-2, with D possibly being TRBD1 (6 bases). Trimming removed 6 bases from V and 10 bases from J, with 12 bases in between. This CDR3 comprises 11 residues. The CDR3 region is CASSATGFYTF. CDR3 DNA: TGTGCCAGCAGCGCGACAGGCTTCTACACCTTC.

This clonotype has only a few counts. V and J are TRBV20-1 and TRBJ1-6; D is unresolved. Per germline, CDR1 DFQATT and CDR2 SNEGSKA (reference sequence). V gave up 6 bases and J gave up 7 bases, with 10 bases separating them. This CDR3 has 12 amino acids. The CDR3 DNA sequence: TGCAGTGCCGCCGTAGGGAATTCACCCCTCCACTTT. This translates into CSAAVGNSPLHF.

This rearrangement joins TRBV6-8 to TRBJ2-1; 15 positions agree with TRBD2. J was trimmed by 3 bases and V by 9 bases; bases with no gene match: 9. Germline loops: CDR1 MNHGY, CDR2 SAAAGT. The CDR3 spans 17 residues. The CDR3 region has the DNA TGTGCCAGACGGACTAGCGGGAGGGGGCGATACTACAATGAGCAGTTCTTC. Protein sequence: CARRTSGRGRYYNEQFF.

Concerning this clonotype itself: One end of the junction does not line up with germline, which may come from a read error. The chain joins TRBV6-5 to TRBJ2-7; 13 nucleotides agree with TRBD2. CDR1 and CDR2 (germline): MNHEY, SVGAGI. The CDR3 has 14 amino acids. DNA of the CDR3: TGTGCCATCAGTAGACCGGGACTAGCGGGGGAGCAGTACTTC. Translating gives CAISRPGLAGEQYF.

This chain links TRBV7-2 with TRBJ1-1; D remains ambiguous. The CDR3 totals 14 residues. V lost 5 bases and J lost 8, with 18 bases in between. From germline, CDR1 is SGHTA and CDR2 FQGNSA. CDR3 in DNA: TGTGCCAGCAGCCGGATGGGCAGGAGCGAAGAAGCTTTCTTT. Amino acid sequence: CASSRMGRSEEAFF.

The V gene is TRBV7-2, the J gene TRBJ2-2, with D possibly TRBD2 on 5 matching bases. The V gene's germline CDR1 is SGHTA and CDR2 FQGNSA. The CDR3 is 16 amino acids. Trimming cost V 8 bases and J 1 base, with 17 bases left between them. In DNA, the CDR3 is TGTGCCAGCTCCAGACGGACTGGAGTGAACACCGGGGAGCTGTTTTTT. Protein sequence: CASSRRTGVNTGELFF.